This TCR beta chain was recorded in a study of shared clonotypes between healthy human individuals. Overall study findings and caveats: Shared across several donors were about 4.6% of the naive CD4 clonotypes.

The count of this clone is one. Its matching antigen is unknown. The method was immunoSEQ multiplex PCR; TCRdb's version includes in-frame clones alone and lacks a portion of them. The data contain 150,000 to 200,000 clones, approximately 95% of them seen just once; the ten biggest clones take up 0.067%. V was cut by 7 bases and J by 5 bases, with 18 bases left in between. There are 14 residues in the CDR3. V gene TRBV23-1 combines with J gene TRBJ2-7; D is ambiguous. TRBV23-1 is filed as an ORF, its function uncertain. Sequencing used naive CD4+ T cells sorted from blood. Subset: CD45RA+ positively selected. The source of this sequence is a woman aged 25 to 39 in good health. CDR3 protein: CASTPPKGSDEQYF. For the CDR3, the DNA is TGCGCCAGCACCCCTCCGAAGGGCTCGGACGAGCAGTACTTC.